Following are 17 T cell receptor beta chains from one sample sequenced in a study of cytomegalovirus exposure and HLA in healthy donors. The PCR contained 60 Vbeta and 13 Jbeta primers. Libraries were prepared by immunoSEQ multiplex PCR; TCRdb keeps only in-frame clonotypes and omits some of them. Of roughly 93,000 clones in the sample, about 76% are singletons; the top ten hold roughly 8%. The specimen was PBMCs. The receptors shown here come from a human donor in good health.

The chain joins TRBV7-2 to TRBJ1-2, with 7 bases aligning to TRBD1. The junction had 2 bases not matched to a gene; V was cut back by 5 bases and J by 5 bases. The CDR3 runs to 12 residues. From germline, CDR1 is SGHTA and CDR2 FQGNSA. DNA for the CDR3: TGTGCCAGCAGCACGACAGGGTATGGCTACACCTTC. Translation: CASSTTGYGYTF.

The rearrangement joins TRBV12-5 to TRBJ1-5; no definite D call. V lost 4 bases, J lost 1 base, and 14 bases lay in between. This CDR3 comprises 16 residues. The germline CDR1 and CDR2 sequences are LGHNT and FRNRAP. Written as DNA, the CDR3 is TGTGCTAGTGGTTCAGGACCGGGGTTGAGCAATCAGCCCCAGCATTTT. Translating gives CASGSGPGLSNQPQHF.

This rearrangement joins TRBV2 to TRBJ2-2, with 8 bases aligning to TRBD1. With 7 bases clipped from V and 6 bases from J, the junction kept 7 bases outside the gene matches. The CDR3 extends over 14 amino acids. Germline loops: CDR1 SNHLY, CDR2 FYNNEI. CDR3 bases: TGTGCCAGCAACCAGGGGGCGCGATCCGGGGAGCTGTTTTTT. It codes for CASNQGARSGELFF.

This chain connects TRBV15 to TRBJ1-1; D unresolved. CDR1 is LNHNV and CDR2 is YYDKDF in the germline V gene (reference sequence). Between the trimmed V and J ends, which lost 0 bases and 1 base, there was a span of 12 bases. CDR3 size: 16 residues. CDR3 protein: CATSRDRGLPNTEAFF. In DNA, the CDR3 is TGTGCCACCAGCAGAGATCGAGGGCTGCCGAACACTGAAGCTTTCTTT.

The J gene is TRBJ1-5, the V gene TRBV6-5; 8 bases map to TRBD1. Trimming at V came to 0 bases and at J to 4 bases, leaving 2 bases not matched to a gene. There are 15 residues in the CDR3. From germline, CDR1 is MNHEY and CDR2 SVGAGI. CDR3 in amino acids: CASSYSWTGNQPQHF. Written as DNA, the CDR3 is TGTGCCAGCAGTTACTCTTGGACAGGGAATCAGCCCCAGCATTTT.

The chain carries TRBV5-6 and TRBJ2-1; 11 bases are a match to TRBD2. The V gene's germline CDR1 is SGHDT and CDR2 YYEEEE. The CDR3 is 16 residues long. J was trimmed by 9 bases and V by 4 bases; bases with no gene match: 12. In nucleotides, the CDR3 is TGTGCCAGCAGCCCACTAGCGGGAGCCTCAAGGCGTGAGCAGTTCTTC. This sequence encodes CASSPLAGASRREQFF.

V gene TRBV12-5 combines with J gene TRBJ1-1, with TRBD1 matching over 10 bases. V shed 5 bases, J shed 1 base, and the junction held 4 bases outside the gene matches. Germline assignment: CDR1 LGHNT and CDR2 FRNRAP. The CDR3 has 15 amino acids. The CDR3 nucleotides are TGTGCTAGTGGTGGGACAGGGGCTAGGAACACTGAAGCTTTCTTT. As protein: CASGGTGARNTEAFF.

The CDR3 DNA reads TGTGCCAGCAGCCGACTAGATAGCACCGGGGAGCTGTTTTTT. Translation: CASSRLDSTGELFF. The genes are TRBV7-7 and TRBJ2-2; D possibly corresponds to TRBD2 (6 bases). CDR1 and CDR2 (germline): SSHAT, FNYEAQ (reference sequence). The V end was cut by 5 bases, the J end by 4 bases, with 11 bases between. There are 14 residues in the CDR3.

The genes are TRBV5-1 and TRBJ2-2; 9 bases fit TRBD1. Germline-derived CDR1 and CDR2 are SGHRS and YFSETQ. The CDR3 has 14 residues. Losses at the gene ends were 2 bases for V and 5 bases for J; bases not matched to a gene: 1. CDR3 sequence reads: CASSLDRGTGELFF. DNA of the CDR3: TGCGCCAGCAGCTTAGACAGGGGGACCGGGGAGCTGTTTTTT.

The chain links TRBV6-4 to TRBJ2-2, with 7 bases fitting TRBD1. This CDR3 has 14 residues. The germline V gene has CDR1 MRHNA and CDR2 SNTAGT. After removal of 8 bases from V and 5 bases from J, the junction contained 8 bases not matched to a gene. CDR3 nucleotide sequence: TGTGCCAGCTCGGGACAGTTTGGAACCGGGGAGCTGTTTTTT. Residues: CASSGQFGTGELFF.

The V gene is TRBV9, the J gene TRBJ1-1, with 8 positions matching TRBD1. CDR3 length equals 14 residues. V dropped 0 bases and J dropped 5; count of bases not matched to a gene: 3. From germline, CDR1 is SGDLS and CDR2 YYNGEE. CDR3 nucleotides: TGTGCCAGCAGCGTAGGTACAGGGGGAACTGAAGCTTTCTTT. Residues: CASSVGTGGTEAFF.

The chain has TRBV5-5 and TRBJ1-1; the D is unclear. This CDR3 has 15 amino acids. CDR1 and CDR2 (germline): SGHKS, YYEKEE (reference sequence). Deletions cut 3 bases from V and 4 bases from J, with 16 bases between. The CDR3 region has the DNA TGTGCCAGCAGCTCCACCGGGGTGGTAGGCACTGAAGCTTTCTTT. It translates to CASSSTGVVGTEAFF.

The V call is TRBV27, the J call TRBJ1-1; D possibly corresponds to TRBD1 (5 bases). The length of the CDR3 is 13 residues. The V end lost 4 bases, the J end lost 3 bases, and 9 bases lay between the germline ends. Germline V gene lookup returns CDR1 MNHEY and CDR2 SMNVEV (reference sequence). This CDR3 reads CASSWGGDTEAFF. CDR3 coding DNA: TGTGCCAGCAGTTGGGGGGGGGACACTGAAGCTTTCTTT.

The CDR3 coding sequence is TGTGCCAGCTCACCAGAGAAAGGGGGTCGGTACGAGCAGTACTTC. As protein: CASSPEKGGRYEQYF. The chain carries TRBV18 and TRBJ2-7; weak D call: TRBD1 (6 bases). The germline V gene encodes CDR1 KGHSH and CDR2 LQKENI. The CDR3 covers 15 residues. V was clipped by 2 bases and J by 4 bases, with 15 bases between them.

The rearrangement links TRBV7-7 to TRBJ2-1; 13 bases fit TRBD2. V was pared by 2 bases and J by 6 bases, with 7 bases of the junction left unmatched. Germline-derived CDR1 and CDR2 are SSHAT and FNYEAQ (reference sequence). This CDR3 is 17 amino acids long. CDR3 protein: CASSLTPTSGRGNEQFF. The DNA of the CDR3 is TGTGCCAGCAGCTTAACCCCCACTAGCGGGAGGGGCAATGAGCAGTTCTTC.

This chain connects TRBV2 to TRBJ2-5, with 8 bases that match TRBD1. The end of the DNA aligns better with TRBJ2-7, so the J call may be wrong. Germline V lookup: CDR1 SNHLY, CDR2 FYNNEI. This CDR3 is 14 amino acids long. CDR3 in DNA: TGTGCCAGCAGCACTCGGACAGGGTTTCGCGAGCAGTACTTC. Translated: CASSTRTGFREQYF.

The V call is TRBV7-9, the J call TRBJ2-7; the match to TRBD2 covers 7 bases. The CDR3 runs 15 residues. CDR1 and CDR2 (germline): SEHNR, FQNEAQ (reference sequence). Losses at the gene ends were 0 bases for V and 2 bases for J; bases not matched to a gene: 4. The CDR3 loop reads CASSLAGTKAYEQYF. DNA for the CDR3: TGTGCCAGCAGCTTAGCCGGGACTAAAGCCTACGAGCAGTACTTC.